The next 24 T cell receptor beta chains were all read from a single sample in a study of cytomegalovirus exposure and HLA in healthy donors. With 60 Vbeta and 13 Jbeta primers, the PCR was carried out. Data came from immunoSEQ multiplex PCR; TCRdb stores just in-frame clones and leaves some out. Of a few hundred thousand clones in the sample, over 60% are singletons; the top ten hold around 1.8%. Material for sequencing was PBMCs. The receptor source for this set is a man younger than 35 in good health and CMV-seronegative.

V and J are TRBV5-6 and TRBJ2-1; 10 bases map to TRBD2. The CDR3 extends over 15 amino acids. CDR1 is SGHDT and CDR2 is YYEEEE in the germline V gene. Trimming at V came to 0 bases and at J to 10 bases, leaving 7 bases not matched to a gene. The DNA for the CDR3 is TGTGCCAGCAGCTTGGCCCGTCTAGCGGGAGTAGAGCAGTTCTTC. Its protein is CASSLARLAGVEQFF.

This clone was detected only once. This rearrangement joins TRBV27 to TRBJ1-6, with 9 nucleotides matching TRBD1. Germline V gene data show CDR1 as MNHEY and CDR2 as SMNVEV (reference sequence). CDR3 size: 15 residues. The junction had 10 bases not matched to a gene; V was cut back by 5 bases and J by 11 bases. This CDR3 is CASSPWDRVGAPLHF. As DNA, the CDR3 is TGTGCCAGCAGTCCTTGGGACAGGGTGGGGGCACCCCTCCACTTT.

V usage is TRBV30 and J usage is TRBJ2-7; D gene unclear. From germline, CDR1 is GTSNPN and CDR2 SVGIG (reference sequence). This CDR3 has 12 residues. V gave up 1 base and J gave up 9 bases, with 13 bases separating them. The CDR3 sequence is CAWSATLRGQYF. The CDR3, as DNA: TGTGCCTGGAGTGCGACCTTACGCGGGCAGTACTTC.

The chain has TRBV29-1 and TRBJ2-7; 9 nucleotides agree with TRBD1. CDR1 is SQVTM, CDR2 ANQGSEA, per germline. The V gene end was trimmed by 6 bases and the J gene end by 6 bases; junction bases not matched to a gene: 9. CDR3 length: 13 amino acids. The CDR3 DNA sequence: TGCAGCGTAATTACTGGGACAGGGAGCGAGCAGTACTTC. Its protein product is CSVITGTGSEQYF.

The CDR3 here is CASSLELWNTEAFF. CDR3 DNA sequence: TGCGCCAGCAGCTTGGAACTGTGGAACACTGAAGCTTTCTTT. V is TRBV5-1 and J is TRBJ1-1; D gene unclear. CDR1 is SGHRS, CDR2 YFSETQ, per germline. CDR3 length: 14 residues. Trimming stripped 0 bases from V and 1 base from J, with 7 bases between.

The rearrangement uses TRBV7-3 and TRBJ2-6; D gene ambiguous. V dropped 5 bases and J dropped 1 base, with 9 bases sitting between them. Germline CDR1 and CDR2: SGHTA and FQGTGA. The CDR3 extends over 15 amino acids. In DNA form, the CDR3 reads TGTGCCAGCAGCCCCCGAACTTCTGGGGCCAACGTCCTGACTTTC. It is translated as CASSPRTSGANVLTF.

This rearrangement joins TRBV5-4 to TRBJ2-7; TRBD1 might be the D (5 bases). Trimming took 0 bases from V and 0 from J, leaving 10 bases between them. Germline V gives CDR1 SGHNT, CDR2 YYREEE (reference sequence). The CDR3 is 15 residues long. The CDR3 sequence is CASSLGQWSSYEQYF. CDR3 nucleotides: TGTGCCAGCAGCTTGGGACAGTGGAGCTCCTACGAGCAGTACTTC.

The chain couples TRBV6-1 to TRBJ2-5; TRBD2 aligns across 7 bases. CDR1 is MNHNS, CDR2 SASEGT, per germline. The CDR3 covers 13 residues. J lost 3 bases, V lost 6 bases, and 4 bases had no gene match. This CDR3 is CASRLGGEETQYF. Here the CDR3 DNA reads TGTGCCAGCAGGTTGGGGGGGGAAGAGACCCAGTACTTC.

This CDR3 reads CASTYDSSSGNTIYF. The CDR3 DNA follows: TGTGCCAGCACTTATGACAGTTCCTCTGGAAACACCATATATTTT. The chain uses TRBV25-1 and TRBJ1-3; D is possibly TRBD1 (5 bases). The germline V gene has CDR1 MGHDK and CDR2 SYGVNS. Trimming cost V 7 bases and J 0 bases, with 13 bases left between them. This CDR3 has 15 amino acids.

The chain uses TRBV29-1 and TRBJ2-3, with 7 positions matching TRBD1. Losses at the gene ends were 4 bases for V and 3 bases for J; bases not matched to a gene: 4. Germline values: CDR1 SQVTM, CDR2 ANQGSEA. The CDR3 is 13 residues long. Here the CDR3 reads CSVGSGGTDTQYF. The CDR3 bases are TGCAGCGTTGGTTCAGGGGGAACAGATACGCAGTATTTT.

The chain employs TRBV19 and TRBJ2-5, with 10 bases aligning to TRBD1. The CDR3 is 14 residues long. The germline CDR1 and CDR2 sequences are LNHDA and SQIVND (reference sequence). V gave up 3 bases and J gave up 5 bases; unmatched junction bases: 3. CDR3: CASSIGTGVETQYF. The CDR3 bases are TGTGCCAGTAGTATCGGGACAGGGGTCGAGACCCAGTACTTC.

The chain joins TRBV11-2 to TRBJ2-1; 10 bases are a match to TRBD2. The CDR3 spans 18 residues. Germline loops: CDR1 SGHAT, CDR2 FQNNGV. V was pared by 5 bases and J by 4 bases, with 14 bases of the junction left unmatched. Written as DNA, the CDR3 is TGTGCCAGCAGCCCCTCGGGAAAAAGCGGGGGGGCGTACAATGAGCAGTTCTTC. This codes for CASSPSGKSGGAYNEQFF.

The rearrangement links TRBV7-9 to TRBJ2-2; 7 nucleotides line up with TRBD1. The CDR3 sequence is 16 residues long. Germline V gene sequence: CDR1 SEHNR, CDR2 FQNEAQ (reference sequence). Losses at the gene ends were 0 bases for V and 0 bases for J; bases not matched to a gene: 1. This chain's CDR3 is CASSLAGTANTGELFF. CDR3 bases: TGTGCCAGCAGCTTAGCGGGGACAGCGAACACCGGGGAGCTGTTTTTT.

This clone showed up just once. This rearrangement joins TRBV6-5 to TRBJ1-2; D remains unclear. V shed 2 bases and J shed 0 bases, with 10 bases lying between them. Germline CDR1 MNHEY, CDR2 SVGAGI. This CDR3 contains 15 residues. For the CDR3, the DNA is TGTGCCAGCAGTTACCTGGAGGAAGCTAACTATGGCTACACCTTC. Encoded protein: CASSYLEEANYGYTF.

This rearrangement joins TRBV19 to TRBJ2-6; TRBD1 matches 8 bases. The CDR3 is 18 amino acids. CDR1 and CDR2 (germline): LNHDA, SQIVND (reference sequence). Trimming at V came to 5 bases and at J to 4 bases, leaving 13 bases not matched to a gene. The CDR3 sequence is CASSPFGTGVSGANVLTF. The CDR3 coding sequence is TGTGCCAGTAGTCCATTCGGGACAGGTGTCTCCGGGGCCAACGTCCTGACTTTC.

The chain employs TRBV4-1 and TRBJ2-3, with unresolved D. In germline, CDR1 is MGHRA, CDR2 YSYEKL. This CDR3 contains 14 residues. V dropped 3 bases and J dropped 1 base, with 8 bases sitting between them. CDR3 DNA: TGCGCCAGCAGCCACGGTCAGGGCACAGATACGCAGTATTTT. This encodes CASSHGQGTDTQYF.

V and J are TRBV28 and TRBJ1-5; TRBD1 might be the D (5 bases). The CDR3 covers 13 residues. V lost 8 bases and J 3 bases, leaving 11 bases between the germline ends. The germline V gene encodes CDR1 MDHEN and CDR2 SYDVKM. The DNA of the CDR3 is TGTGCCAGCCAAGACAGTCCCAATCAGCCCCAGCATTTT. Translating it yields CASQDSPNQPQHF.

This rearrangement joins TRBV9 to TRBJ2-2; TRBD1 matches at 9 bases. Germline V gene data show CDR1 as SGDLS and CDR2 as YYNGEE. The CDR3 covers 15 residues. J lost 7 bases, V lost 3 bases, and 7 bases had no gene match. The CDR3 coding sequence is TGTGCCAGCAGCGAACAGGGGGCGCAAATCGGGGAGCTGTTTTTT. Translated, it gives CASSEQGAQIGELFF.

The rearrangement joins TRBV4-1 to TRBJ2-7; perhaps TRBD1 as D (6 bases). V lost 4 bases, J lost 0 bases, and 10 bases lay in between. This CDR3 is 14 amino acids long. Germline loops: CDR1 MGHRA, CDR2 YSYEKL. The CDR3 sequence is CASSREDSSYEQYF. The CDR3 region has the DNA TGCGCCAGCAGCCGCGAGGACAGCTCCTACGAGCAGTACTTC.

V usage is TRBV28 and J usage is TRBJ2-7; 11 positions match TRBD2. Unmatched junction bases numbered 2, after V lost 6 bases and J lost 4 bases. Per the germline V gene, CDR1 is MDHEN and CDR2 is SYDVKM. This CDR3 has 13 amino acids. In DNA, the CDR3 is TGTGCCAGCAGGACTAGCGGGGAGTACGAGCAGTACTTC. Encoded protein: CASRTSGEYEQYF. Looking up the rest from reference TRBV28 and TRBJ2-7 gives the full variable domain: DVKVTQSSRYLVKRTGEKVFLECVQDMDHENMFWYRQDPGLGLRLIYFSYDVKMKEKGDIPEGYSVSREKKERFSLILESASTNQTSMYLCASRTSGEYEQYFGPGTRLTVT.

This clone was recorded only once. The chain links TRBV5-1 to TRBJ1-1; possibly TRBD1 for D (5 bases). The CDR3 extends over 13 amino acids. The germline gives CDR1 SGHRS, CDR2 YFSETQ. The V gene lost 4 bases and the J gene lost 1 base, with 8 bases spanning the gap. This chain's CDR3 is CASSRGQNTEAFF. The DNA for the CDR3 is TGCGCCAGCAGCAGGGGCCAGAACACTGAAGCTTTCTTT.

The gene calls are TRBV11-3 and TRBJ1-2; 7 bases map to TRBD1. Per germline, CDR1 SGHNT and CDR2 YENEEA. The CDR3 has 13 amino acids. With 5 bases clipped from V and 9 bases from J, the junction kept 9 bases outside the gene matches. CDR3 sequence (DNA): TGTGCCAGCAGCAAGACAGGGATCGATAGCTACACCTTC. Protein sequence: CASSKTGIDSYTF.

This clone was seen just once. This rearrangement joins TRBV19 to TRBJ1-4; 10 bases line up with TRBD1. This CDR3 region has 16 residues. J lost 8 bases, V lost 6 bases, and 12 bases had no gene match. Germline CDR1 is LNHDA and CDR2 is SQIVND (reference sequence). CDR3 in amino acids: CASSPPRAGQGEKLFF. As DNA, the CDR3 is TGTGCCAGTAGCCCACCTCGGGCGGGACAGGGGGAAAAACTGTTTTTT.

The chain is built from TRBV5-7 and TRBJ1-2, with 8 bases identical to TRBD1. TRBV5-7 is recorded as an ORF, its role being uncertain. This CDR3 comprises 15 residues. Unmatched junction bases numbered 8, after V lost 2 bases and J lost 5 bases. CDR3 bases: TGTGCCAGCAGCTTTCCCGGACAGGGAGGGTATGGCTACACCTTC. Translation: CASSFPGQGGYGYTF.